One sample yielded the 21 T cell receptor beta chains listed below, sequenced in a study of cytomegalovirus exposure and HLA in healthy donors. Primers: 60 Vbeta forward and 13 Jbeta reverse. Assay: immunoSEQ multiplex PCR; the TCRdb copy retains only in-frame clones and omits some. The sample lists tens of thousands of clones, about 66% seen once, with 4.9% in the top ten. Sequenced: PBMCs. These TCRs come from a man in his sixties in good health and CMV-seropositive.

J is TRBJ1-1 and V is TRBV19; possibly TRBD1 for D (6 bases). Germline CDR1 and CDR2: LNHDA and SQIVND (reference sequence). With 3 bases removed from V and 5 bases from J, the gap between germline ends came to 13 bases. The length of the CDR3 is 14 residues. The CDR3 sequence is CASSIIGGSTEAFF. The CDR3 nucleotides read TGTGCCAGTAGTATTATAGGGGGTTCAACTGAAGCTTTCTTT.

The chain is built from TRBV2 and TRBJ2-7; possibly TRBD2 for D (6 bases). This CDR3 contains 12 residues. Germline V CDR1 and CDR2: SNHLY, FYNNEI. V was clipped by 10 bases and J by 2 bases, with 12 bases between them. CDR3 protein: CATGEEAYEQYF. CDR3 nucleotide sequence: TGTGCCACCGGGGAGGAAGCCTACGAGCAGTACTTC.

The chain carries TRBV28 and TRBJ2-2, with TRBD2 matching 7 bases. Germline-derived CDR1 and CDR2 are MDHEN and SYDVKM. V shed 3 bases and J 6 bases; nucleotides not matched to a gene: 4. The length of the CDR3 is 14 residues. CDR3 residues: CASSLGRAPGELFF. The CDR3 nucleotides are TGTGCCAGCAGTTTGGGGAGGGCCCCCGGGGAGCTGTTTTTT.

This chain connects TRBV4-3 to TRBJ2-7; no definite D call. Germline loops: CDR1 LGHNA, CDR2 YSLEER. The CDR3 spans 14 residues. Trimming removed 0 bases from V and 2 bases from J, with 8 bases in between. This CDR3 is CASSQDIGAYEQYF. In DNA, the CDR3 is TGCGCCAGCAGCCAAGATATAGGAGCCTACGAGCAGTACTTC.

The chain combines TRBV7-2 with TRBJ1-2, with 7 nucleotides matching TRBD1. Germline V CDR1 and CDR2: SGHTA, FQGNSA. V dropped 5 bases and J dropped 14; count of bases not matched to a gene: 11. This CDR3 region has 12 residues. The CDR3 here is CASSLDYRGLTF. The CDR3 nucleotides read TGTGCCAGCAGCCTTGACTACAGGGGCCTAACCTTC.

This chain joins TRBV2 and TRBJ1-5, with D tentatively TRBD1 (6 bases). This CDR3 is 17 amino acids long. Germline CDR1 SNHLY, CDR2 FYNNEI. V lost 2 bases and J lost 1, with 15 bases in between. CDR3 sequence: CASSETGWDNSNQPQHF. The CDR3 DNA reads as TGTGCCAGCAGTGAAACCGGGTGGGACAACAGCAATCAGCCCCAGCATTTT.

The table lists this clone with a count of one. CDR3 loop: CASSQARGADTQYF. DNA for the CDR3: TGTGCCAGCTCACAGGCCAGGGGAGCAGATACGCAGTATTTT. V usage is TRBV18 and J usage is TRBJ2-3, with D possibly being TRBD1 (6 bases). Germline assignment: CDR1 KGHSH and CDR2 LQKENI. There are 14 residues in the CDR3. V lost 4 bases, J lost 4 bases, and 12 bases lay in between.

The CDR3 reads CASSTLGRGPIEQYF. The CDR3 bases are TGTGCCAGCAGCACCCTAGGGAGGGGTCCCATCGAGCAGTACTTC. The chain links TRBV5-8 to TRBJ2-7, with 7 bases lining up with TRBD2. The germline CDR1 and CDR2 sequences are SGHTS and YDEGEE. The CDR3 is 15 amino acids. Trimming took 4 bases from V and 6 from J; bases not matched to a gene: 13.

This clone was detected a few times. The chain is built from TRBV7-9 and TRBJ1-6; TRBD1 matches 9 bases. After removal of 5 bases from V and 10 bases from J, the junction contained 6 bases not matched to a gene. The CDR3 consists of 14 residues. From germline, CDR1 is SEHNR and CDR2 FQNEAQ (reference sequence). The CDR3 region is CASSIQGAWSPLHF. CDR3 nucleotide sequence: TGTGCCAGCAGCATACAGGGGGCATGGTCACCCCTCCACTTT.

This clone was recorded a few times. J is TRBJ2-1 and V is TRBV30; D not certain. The germline V and J ends were trimmed by 0 bases and 7 bases, with 10 bases remaining between them. This CDR3 is 13 amino acids long. Per germline, CDR1 GTSNPN and CDR2 SVGIG (reference sequence). The CDR3: CAWSVALRNEQFF. CDR3 nucleotide sequence: TGTGCCTGGAGTGTAGCGCTGCGGAATGAGCAGTTCTTC.

This CDR3 reads CASRKQGQNTEAFF. The CDR3 DNA reads TGTGCCAGTAGAAAACAGGGCCAGAACACTGAAGCTTTCTTT. The rearrangement uses TRBV19 and TRBJ1-1, with a tentative D call TRBD1 (6 bases). Germline values: CDR1 LNHDA, CDR2 SQIVND (reference sequence). V was pared by 6 bases and J by 1 base, with 12 bases between. This CDR3 has 14 residues.

The rearrangement links TRBV7-2 to TRBJ2-1, with 11 bases identical to TRBD2. CDR3 length: 15 residues. V trimming: 6 bases; J trimming: 8 bases; junction bases outside the gene matches: 9. Germline CDR1 SGHTA, CDR2 FQGNSA. CDR3 loop: CASRAGTSGLHEQFF. The CDR3 DNA sequence: TGTGCCAGCAGGGCCGGGACTAGCGGTTTACATGAGCAGTTCTTC.

The CDR3 spells CSAFDSYEQYF. CDR3 nucleotides: TGCAGTGCTTTCGACAGCTACGAGCAGTACTTC. The J gene is TRBJ2-7, the V gene TRBV20-1, with a tentative D call TRBD1 (5 bases). CDR1 DFQATT and CDR2 SNEGSKA come from the germline V gene (reference sequence). CDR3 length: 11 residues. Trimming took off 5 bases at V and 3 bases at J, with 8 bases between the two ends.

CDR3 bases: TGTGCCAGTAGTACTCGGGACAGGGCTGGCTATGGCTACACCTTC. Translation gives CASSTRDRAGYGYTF. The chain carries TRBV19 and TRBJ1-2, with TRBD1 matching 9 bases. This CDR3 is built from 15 residues. From germline, CDR1 is LNHDA and CDR2 SQIVND (reference sequence). V was clipped by 4 bases and J by 4 bases; unmatched bases: 7.

The chain joins TRBV7-9 to TRBJ1-2; a possible D gene is TRBD1 (6 bases). From germline, CDR1 is SEHNR and CDR2 FQNEAQ (reference sequence). Between the trimmed V and J ends, which lost 4 bases and 0 bases, there was a span of 15 bases. The CDR3 is 16 residues long. The CDR3 is CASSSMMDSTNYGYTF. For the CDR3, the DNA is TGTGCCAGCAGCTCAATGATGGACAGCACTAACTATGGCTACACCTTC.

V and J are TRBV7-9 and TRBJ2-1; 11 bases align to TRBD2. Germline CDR1 is SEHNR and CDR2 is FQNEAQ (reference sequence). With V trimmed by 5 bases and J by 7 bases, 13 bases remained unmatched. This CDR3 is 17 amino acids long. The CDR3 loop reads CASSPGGLAGGLNEQFF. The CDR3, as DNA: TGTGCCAGCAGCCCGGGGGGGCTAGCGGGAGGATTGAATGAGCAGTTCTTC.

Only a few counts were recorded for this clone. The CDR3 spells CASSWGLAGAAGDEQFF. The CDR3 DNA is TGTGCCAGCAGTTGGGGACTAGCGGGGGCCGCTGGGGATGAGCAGTTCTTC. The chain recombines TRBV5-4 with TRBJ2-1; TRBD2 matches 14 bases. The V gene's germline CDR1 is SGHNT and CDR2 YYREEE (reference sequence). The CDR3 extends over 17 amino acids. Trimming cost V 5 bases and J 8 bases; bases outside gene matches: 12.

J is TRBJ2-3 and V is TRBV23-1, with no clear D. TRBV23-1 is recorded as an ORF, its role being uncertain. V dropped 1 base and J dropped 4 bases, with 9 bases sitting between them. This CDR3 region has 14 residues. DNA for the CDR3: TGCGCCAGCAGTCAATTTGCAGGTGCAGATACGCAGTATTTT. This translates into CASSQFAGADTQYF.

This sequence joins TRBV30 and TRBJ1-6; 9 nucleotides match TRBD1. J gave up 7 bases and V 5 bases, and 6 bases lay outside the gene matches. The CDR3 contains 14 residues. CDR1 is GTSNPN and CDR2 is SVGIG in the germline V gene (reference sequence). CDR3 bases: TGTGCCTGGGGGACCGGGACAGGGAATTCACCCCTCCACTTT. Its translation is CAWGTGTGNSPLHF. The full variable domain, rest sourced from reference TRBV30 and TRBJ1-6, is SQTIHQWPATLVQPVGSPLSLECTVEGTSNPNLYWYRQAAGRGLQLLFYSVGIGQISSEVPQNLSASRPQDRQFILSSKKLLLSDSGFYLCAWGTGTGNSPLHFGNGTRLTVT.

The rearrangement uses TRBV4-3 and TRBJ2-1, with D possibly being TRBD2 (6 bases). Trimming took off 1 base at V and 4 bases at J, with 11 bases between the two ends. This CDR3 comprises 15 residues. Germline V gene lookup returns CDR1 LGHNA and CDR2 YSLEER. The CDR3, as DNA: TGCGCCAGCAGCCAAGGACTAGAAGGGTACAATGAGCAGTTCTTC. This translates into CASSQGLEGYNEQFF.

This clone has a handful of counts. The J gene is TRBJ2-3, the V gene TRBV5-1; TRBD2 matches at 8 bases. The germline V gene has CDR1 SGHRS and CDR2 YFSETQ. This CDR3 spans 16 amino acids. The V gene end was trimmed by 3 bases and the J gene end by 3 bases; junction bases not matched to a gene: 9. The CDR3 protein is CASSSGQASGTDTQYF. CDR3 nucleotide sequence: TGCGCCAGCAGCTCCGGCCAAGCTAGCGGGACAGATACGCAGTATTTT.